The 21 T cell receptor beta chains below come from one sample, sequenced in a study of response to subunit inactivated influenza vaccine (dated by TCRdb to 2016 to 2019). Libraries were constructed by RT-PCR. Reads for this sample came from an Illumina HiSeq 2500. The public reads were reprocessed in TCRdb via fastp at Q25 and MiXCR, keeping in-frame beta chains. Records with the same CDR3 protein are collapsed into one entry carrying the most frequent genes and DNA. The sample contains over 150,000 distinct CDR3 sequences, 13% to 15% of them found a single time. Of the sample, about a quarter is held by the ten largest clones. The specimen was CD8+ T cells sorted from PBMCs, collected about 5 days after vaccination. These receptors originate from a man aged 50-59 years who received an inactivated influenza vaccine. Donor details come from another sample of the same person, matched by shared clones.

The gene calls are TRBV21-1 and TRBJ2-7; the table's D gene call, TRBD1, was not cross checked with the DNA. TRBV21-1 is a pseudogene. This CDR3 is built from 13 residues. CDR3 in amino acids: CASSKEADSQQYF. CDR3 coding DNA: TGTGCCAGCAGCAAGGAAGCCGACAGCCAGCAGTACTTC.

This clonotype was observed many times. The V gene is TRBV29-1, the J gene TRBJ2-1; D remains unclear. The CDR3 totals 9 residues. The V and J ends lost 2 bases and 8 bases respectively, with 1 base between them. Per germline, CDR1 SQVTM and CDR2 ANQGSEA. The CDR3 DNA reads TGCAGCGTTGAATATGAGCAGTTCTTC. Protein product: CSVEYEQFF.

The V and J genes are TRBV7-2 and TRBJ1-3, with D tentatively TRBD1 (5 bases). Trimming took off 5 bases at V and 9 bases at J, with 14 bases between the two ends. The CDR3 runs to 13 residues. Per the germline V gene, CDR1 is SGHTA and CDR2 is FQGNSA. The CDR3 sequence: CASSPPTGSTIYF. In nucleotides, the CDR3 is TGTGCCAGCAGCCCCCCTACAGGTTCCACCATATATTTT.

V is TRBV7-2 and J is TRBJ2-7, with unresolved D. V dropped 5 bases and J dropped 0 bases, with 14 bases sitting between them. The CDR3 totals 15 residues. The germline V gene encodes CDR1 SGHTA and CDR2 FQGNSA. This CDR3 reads CASSPDPMNSYEQYF. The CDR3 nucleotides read TGTGCCAGCAGCCCGGACCCAATGAACTCCTACGAGCAGTACTTC.

The CDR3 DNA sequence: TGTGCCATCAGTGACGGGACTAGCGTATCCTACGAGCAGTACTTC. Translating it yields CAISDGTSVSYEQYF. The chain employs TRBV10-3 and TRBJ2-7; 10 bases match TRBD2. V trimming: 3 bases; J trimming: 1 base; junction bases outside the gene matches: 3. This CDR3 contains 15 residues. Per germline, CDR1 ENHRY and CDR2 SYGVKD.

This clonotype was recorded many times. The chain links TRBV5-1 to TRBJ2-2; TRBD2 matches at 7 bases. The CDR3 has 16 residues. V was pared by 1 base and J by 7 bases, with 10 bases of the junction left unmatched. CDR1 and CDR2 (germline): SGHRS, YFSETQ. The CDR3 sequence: CASSLIAAGAHGELFF. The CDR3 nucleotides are TGCGCCAGCAGCTTGATTGCGGCGGGAGCCCACGGGGAGCTGTTTTTT.

The CDR3 loop reads CSAREAPVVSPTVYNEQFF. The CDR3 bases are TGCAGTGCTAGAGAGGCCCCTGTGGTTTCCCCAACCGTCTACAATGAGCAGTTCTTC. The chain uses TRBV20-1 and TRBJ2-1; D gene ambiguous. Deletions cut 0 bases from V and 3 bases from J, with 24 bases between. CDR3 length: 19 residues. Germline CDR1 reads DFQATT; CDR2 reads SNEGSKA (reference sequence).

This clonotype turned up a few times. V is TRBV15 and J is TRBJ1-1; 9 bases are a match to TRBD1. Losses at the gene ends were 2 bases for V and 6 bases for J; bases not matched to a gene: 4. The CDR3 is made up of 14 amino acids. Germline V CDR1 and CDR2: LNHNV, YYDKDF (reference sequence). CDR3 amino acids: CATSRTGGAAEAFF. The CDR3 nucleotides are TGTGCCACCAGCAGAACAGGGGGCGCGGCTGAAGCTTTCTTT.

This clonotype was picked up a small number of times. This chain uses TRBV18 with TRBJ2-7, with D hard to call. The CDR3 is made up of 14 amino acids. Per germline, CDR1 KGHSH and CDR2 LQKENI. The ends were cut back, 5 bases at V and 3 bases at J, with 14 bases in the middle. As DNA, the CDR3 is TGTGCCAGCTCAAAATCCAGCTCCGTCTACGAGCAGTACTTC. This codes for CASSKSSSVYEQYF.

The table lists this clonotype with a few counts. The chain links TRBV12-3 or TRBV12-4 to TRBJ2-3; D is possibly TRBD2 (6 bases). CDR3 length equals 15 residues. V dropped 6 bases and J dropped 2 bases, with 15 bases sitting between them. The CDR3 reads CASRKGGLSTDTQYF. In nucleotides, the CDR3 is TGTGCCAGCAGAAAGGGAGGACTTTCCACAGATACGCAGTATTTT.

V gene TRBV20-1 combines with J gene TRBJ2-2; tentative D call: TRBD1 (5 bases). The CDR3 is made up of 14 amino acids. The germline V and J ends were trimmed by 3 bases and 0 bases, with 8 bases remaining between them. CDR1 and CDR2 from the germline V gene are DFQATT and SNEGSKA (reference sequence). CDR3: CSARDNANTGELFF. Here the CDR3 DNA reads TGCAGTGCTAGGGACAACGCGAACACCGGGGAGCTGTTTTTT.

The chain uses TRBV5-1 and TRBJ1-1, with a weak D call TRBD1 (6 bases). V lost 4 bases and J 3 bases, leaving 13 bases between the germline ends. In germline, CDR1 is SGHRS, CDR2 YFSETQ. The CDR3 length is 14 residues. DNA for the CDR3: TGCGCCAGCAGCCCCAGGGGAACGGACACTGAAGCTTTCTTT. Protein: CASSPRGTDTEAFF.

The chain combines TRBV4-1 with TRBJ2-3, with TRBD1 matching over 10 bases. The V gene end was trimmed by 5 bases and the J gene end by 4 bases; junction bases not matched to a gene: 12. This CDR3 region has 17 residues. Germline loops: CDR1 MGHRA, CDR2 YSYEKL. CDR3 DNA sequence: TGCGCCAGCAGCTCTCCGATGGGGACAGGGGATTCAGATACGCAGTATTTT. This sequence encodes CASSSPMGTGDSDTQYF.

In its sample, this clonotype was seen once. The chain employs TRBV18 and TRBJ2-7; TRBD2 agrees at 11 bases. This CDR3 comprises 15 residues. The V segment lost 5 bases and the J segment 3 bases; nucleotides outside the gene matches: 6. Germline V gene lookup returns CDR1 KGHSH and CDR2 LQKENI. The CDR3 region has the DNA TGTGCCAGCTCAGGGGGACTAGCGGAGGACTACGAGCAGTACTTC. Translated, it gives CASSGGLAEDYEQYF.

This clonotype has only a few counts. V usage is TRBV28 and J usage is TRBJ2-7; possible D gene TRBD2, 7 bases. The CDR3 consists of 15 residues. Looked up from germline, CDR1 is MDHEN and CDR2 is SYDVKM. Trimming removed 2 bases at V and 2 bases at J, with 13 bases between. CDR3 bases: TGTGCCAGCAGTTTAGCTCCGGGGGGCGCCTACGAGCAGTACTTC. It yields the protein CASSLAPGGAYEQYF.

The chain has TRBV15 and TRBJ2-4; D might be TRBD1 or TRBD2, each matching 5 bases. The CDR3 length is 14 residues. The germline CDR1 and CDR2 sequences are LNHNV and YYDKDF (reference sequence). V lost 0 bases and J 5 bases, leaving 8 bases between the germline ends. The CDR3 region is CATSRERDENIQYF. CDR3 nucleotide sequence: TGTGCCACCAGCAGAGAACGGGACGAAAACATTCAGTACTTC.

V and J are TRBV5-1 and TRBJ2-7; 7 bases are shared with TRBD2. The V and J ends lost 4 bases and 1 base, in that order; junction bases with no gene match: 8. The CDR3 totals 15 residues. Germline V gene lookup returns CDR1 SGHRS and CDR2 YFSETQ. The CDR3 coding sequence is TGCGCCAGCAGCCCGGGGGTAGCGGGTTCCTACGAGCAGTACTTC. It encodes CASSPGVAGSYEQYF.

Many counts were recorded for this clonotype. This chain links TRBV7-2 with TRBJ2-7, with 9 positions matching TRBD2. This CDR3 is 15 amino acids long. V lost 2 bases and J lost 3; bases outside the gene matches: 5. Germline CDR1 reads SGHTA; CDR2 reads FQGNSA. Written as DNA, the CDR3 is TGTGCCAGCAGCTTATCCTCTAGCGGGATCTACGAGCAGTACTTC. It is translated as CASSLSSSGIYEQYF.

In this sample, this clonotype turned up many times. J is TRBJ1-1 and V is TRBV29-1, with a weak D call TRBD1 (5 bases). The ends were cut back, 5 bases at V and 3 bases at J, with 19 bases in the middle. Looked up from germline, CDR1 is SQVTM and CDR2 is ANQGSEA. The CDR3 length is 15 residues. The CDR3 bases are TGCAGCGTTTTGATTAGATATTGGGACGACACTGAAGCTTTCTTT. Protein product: CSVLIRYWDDTEAFF. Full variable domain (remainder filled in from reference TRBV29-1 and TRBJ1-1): SAVISQKPSRDICQRGTSLTIQCQVDSQVTMMFWYRQQPGQSLTLIATANQGSEATYESGFVIDKFPISRPNLTFSTLTVSNMSPEDSSIYLCSVLIRYWDDTEAFFGQGTRLTVV.

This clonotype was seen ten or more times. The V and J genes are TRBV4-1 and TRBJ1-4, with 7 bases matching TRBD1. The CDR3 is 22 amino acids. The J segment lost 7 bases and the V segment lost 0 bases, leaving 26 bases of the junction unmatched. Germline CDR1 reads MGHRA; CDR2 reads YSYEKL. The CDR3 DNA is TGCGCCAGCAGCCAAGATAACTACGTTGCGGGACAGTTTGTCTTCGCTCCTGAAAAACTGTTTTTT. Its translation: CASSQDNYVAGQFVFAPEKLFF.

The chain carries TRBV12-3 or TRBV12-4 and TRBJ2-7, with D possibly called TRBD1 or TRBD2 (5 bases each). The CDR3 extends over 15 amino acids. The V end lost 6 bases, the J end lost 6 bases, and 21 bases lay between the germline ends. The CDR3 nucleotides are TGTGCCAGCAGCCCGAGGGTCCAGGGTCCTGGCGAGCAGTACTTC. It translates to CASSPRVQGPGEQYF.